Sequencing of this T cell receptor (beta chain) was carried out in a study of CD8+ T cells in alopecia areata. Documented treatment: oral pan-JAK inhibitor, 5-10 mg twice daily. In alopecia areata patients, both lesional scalp punch biopsies and peripheral blood were collected. V gave up 7 bases and J gave up 0 bases, with 21 bases separating them. The germline V gene encodes CDR1 SQVTM and CDR2 ANQGSEA. The CDR3 loop spans 16 amino acids. RNA, once extracted, was reverse transcribed into cDNA for use as the sequencing template. Libraries were prepared by immunoSEQ multiplex PCR; TCRdb keeps only in-frame clonotypes and omits some of them. In the table there are some 150,000 clones, approximately 86% of which are singletons.

The receptor was derived from a human donor with alopecia areata. The material sequenced was CD8+ T cells sorted from blood, taken at week 4, from a patient treated with tofacitinib. The chain combines TRBV29-1 with TRBJ2-5, with a possible D match to TRBD1 (6 bases). CDR3: CSADKPGHPYQETQYF. In nucleotides, the CDR3 is TGCAGCGCCGATAAACCGGGACACCCCTACCAAGAGACCCAGTACTTC.